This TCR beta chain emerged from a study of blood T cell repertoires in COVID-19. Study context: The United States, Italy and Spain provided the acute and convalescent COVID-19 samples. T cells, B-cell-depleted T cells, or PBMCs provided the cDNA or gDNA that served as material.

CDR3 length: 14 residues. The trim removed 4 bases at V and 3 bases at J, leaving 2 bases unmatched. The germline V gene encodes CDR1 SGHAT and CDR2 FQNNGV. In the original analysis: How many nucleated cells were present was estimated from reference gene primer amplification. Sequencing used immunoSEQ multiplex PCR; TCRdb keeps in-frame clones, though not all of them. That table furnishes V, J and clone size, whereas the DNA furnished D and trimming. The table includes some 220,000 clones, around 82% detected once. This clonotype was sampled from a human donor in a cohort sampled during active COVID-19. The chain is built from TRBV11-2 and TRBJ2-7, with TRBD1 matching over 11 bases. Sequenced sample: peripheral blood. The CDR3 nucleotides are TGTGCCAGCAGCTGGACAGGGGGCGACTACGAGCAGTACTTC. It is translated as CASSWTGGDYEQYF.